This note documents a single TCR beta chain sequence. Its antigen is not identified. These data belong to a study of T-cell memory formation after mild COVID-19. Study-level information: TCR clusters largely stayed donor specific.

A single record per CDR3 protein comes from TCRdb applying MiXCR to the 5' RACE reads. The table records about 450,000 distinct CDR3 sequences, more than 20% of them present only once. Study outcomes and limitations: Pre-infection memory showed some responding clones, and this suggested that cross-reactive memory joined. Clones that contracted clustered mainly in CM and EM if CD4+ and in EMRA if CD8+.

Source material: PBMCs or a T cell subset sorted from them (not recorded which). The source of this sequence is an adult woman who had mild COVID-19 (a few samples of this study predate the infection). Cell type and time point are not known.

CDR3 region: CASSESLRSSYNEQFF. CDR3 nucleotides: TGCGCCAGCAGTGAGTCACTACGCAGCTCCTACAATGAGCAGTTCTTC. The gene calls are TRBV10-1 and TRBJ2-1; D is unclear. Germline lookup yields CDR1 WNHNN and CDR2 SYGVQD (reference sequence). The CDR3 has 16 amino acids. The V gene lost 0 bases and the J gene lost 0 bases, with 9 bases spanning the gap.